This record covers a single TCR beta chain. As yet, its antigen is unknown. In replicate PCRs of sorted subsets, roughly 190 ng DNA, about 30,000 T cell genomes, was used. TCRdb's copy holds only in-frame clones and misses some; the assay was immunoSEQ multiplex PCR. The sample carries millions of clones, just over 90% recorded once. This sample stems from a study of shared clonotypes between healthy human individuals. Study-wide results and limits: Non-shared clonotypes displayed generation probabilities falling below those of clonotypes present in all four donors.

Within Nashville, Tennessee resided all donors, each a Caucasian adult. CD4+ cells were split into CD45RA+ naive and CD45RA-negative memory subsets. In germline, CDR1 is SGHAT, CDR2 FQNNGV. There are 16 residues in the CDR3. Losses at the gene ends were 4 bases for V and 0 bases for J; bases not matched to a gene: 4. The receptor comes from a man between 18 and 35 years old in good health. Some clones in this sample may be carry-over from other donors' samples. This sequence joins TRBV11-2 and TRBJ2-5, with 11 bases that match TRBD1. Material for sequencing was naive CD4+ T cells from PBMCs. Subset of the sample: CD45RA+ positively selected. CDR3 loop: CASSSRDRGYQETQYF. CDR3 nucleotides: TGTGCCAGCAGCTCGAGGGACAGGGGGTACCAAGAGACCCAGTACTTC.